What follows are 11 T cell receptor beta chains derived from one specimen sequenced in a study of blood T cell repertoires in COVID-19 (dated by TCRdb to about 2020). The method was the immunoSEQ multiplex PCR assay. Sourced from immuneACCESS, this table was stored by TCRdb with only in-frame sequences that have V and J called. A share of the clones is absent; for the studies checked, an unresolved V gene accounts for under half, and the remainder has no known explanation. The table for this sample lists fewer than 200,000 clones; roughly 85% of them were counted only once. The ten largest clonotypes hold around 5% of the sample. Sequenced input: peripheral blood. The receptor source for this set is a woman between 45 and 60 years old with COVID-19, enrolled during active disease.

This rearrangement joins TRBV28 to TRBJ1-6; D might be TRBD1 (5 bases). The length of the CDR3 is 15 residues. Germline CDR1 is MDHEN and CDR2 is SYDVKM. Trimming removed 5 bases at V and 6 bases at J, with 14 bases between. Here the CDR3 reads CASSLDVGLNSPLHF. The CDR3 DNA reads as TGTGCCAGCAGTCTCGATGTGGGGCTTAATTCACCCCTCCACTTT.

This sequence joins TRBV5-1 and TRBJ1-4, with a possible D match to TRBD1 (5 bases). V lost 4 bases and J lost 8, with 18 bases in between. From germline, CDR1 is SGHRS and CDR2 YFSETQ. The CDR3 runs to 15 residues. The CDR3 region has the DNA TGCGCCAGCAGCCCCTCTCGTGCGGGGGTAGAAAAACTGTTTTTT. Translation: CASSPSRAGVEKLFF.

The rearrangement uses TRBV7-9 and TRBJ2-1; D is possibly TRBD1 (6 bases). The CDR3 runs to 14 residues. Trimming took 4 bases from V and 2 from J, leaving 9 bases between them. Germline V lookup: CDR1 SEHNR, CDR2 FQNEAQ (reference sequence). CDR3 coding DNA: TGTGCCAGCAGCTCGACAGGAACCTACAATGAGCAGTTCTTC. Translated: CASSSTGTYNEQFF.

The chain is built from TRBV10-3 and TRBJ2-5; 7 bases align to TRBD2. Germline-derived CDR1 and CDR2 are ENHRY and SYGVKD. This CDR3 comprises 14 residues. The V segment lost 5 bases and the J segment 1 base; nucleotides outside the gene matches: 4. The CDR3 region is CAISPGTTQETQYF. CDR3 bases: TGTGCCATCAGTCCCGGGACTACCCAAGAGACCCAGTACTTC.

The CDR3 sequence is CASSSTGYYEQYF. The CDR3 DNA follows: TGTGCCAGCAGCTCTACGGGGTACTACGAGCAGTACTTC. The chain employs TRBV7-9 and TRBJ2-7; a weak D match, TRBD2 (5 bases). The CDR3 has 13 amino acids. Germline assignment: CDR1 SEHNR and CDR2 FQNEAQ (reference sequence). V was shortened by 4 bases and J by 3 bases, with 10 bases between the two germline ends.

The genes are TRBV28 and TRBJ2-3; D is unclear. V lost 3 bases to trimming and J lost 4 bases, with 11 bases between them. CDR3 length: 14 residues. Germline CDR1 and CDR2: MDHEN and SYDVKM. The CDR3 here is CASSFLVRSDTQYF. Written as DNA, the CDR3 is TGTGCCAGCAGTTTCCTAGTCCGTTCAGATACGCAGTATTTT.

The rearrangement joins TRBV6-2 or TRBV6-3 to TRBJ2-7; 8 bases line up with TRBD1. The CDR3 extends over 14 amino acids. CDR1 is MNHEY and CDR2 is SVGEGT in the germline V gene. The V segment lost 6 bases and the J segment 3 bases; nucleotides outside the gene matches: 7. The CDR3 coding sequence is TGTGCCAGCAGCCCACCCGGACAGGGCTACGAGCAGTACTTC. Protein product: CASSPPGQGYEQYF.

This sequence joins TRBV7-2 and TRBJ1-2; D is unclear. This CDR3 comprises 12 residues. The V end was cut by 1 base, the J end by 8 bases, with 8 bases between. The germline CDR1 and CDR2 sequences are SGHTA and FQGNSA. CDR3 amino acids: CASSLDGRGYTF. CDR3 sequence (DNA): TGTGCCAGCAGCTTAGACGGGAGAGGCTACACCTTC.

J is TRBJ1-5 and V is TRBV19, with 8 nucleotides matching TRBD1. Germline CDR1 and CDR2: LNHDA and SQIVND (reference sequence). The CDR3 spans 15 residues. After removal of 4 bases from V and 3 bases from J, the junction contained 5 bases not matched to a gene. The CDR3 DNA reads TGTGCCAGTAGTACCCAGGACAGGGTCAATCAGCCCCAGCATTTT. Translation gives CASSTQDRVNQPQHF.

V and J are TRBV7-7 and TRBJ2-2; tentative D call: TRBD1 (6 bases). V was shortened by 0 bases and J by 5 bases, with 7 bases between the two germline ends. Germline-derived CDR1 and CDR2 are SSHAT and FNYEAQ (reference sequence). The CDR3 consists of 14 residues. The CDR3 sequence is CASSLAGGTGELFF. DNA for the CDR3: TGTGCCAGCAGCTTAGCAGGGGGAACCGGGGAGCTGTTTTTT.

The rearrangement links TRBV27 to TRBJ1-2; 9 bases are a match to TRBD1. The J segment lost 6 bases and the V segment lost 5 bases, leaving 7 bases of the junction unmatched. Germline CDR1 MNHEY, CDR2 SMNVEV (reference sequence). The CDR3 contains 14 residues. CDR3 sequence: CASSRKDRGNGYTF. CDR3 coding DNA: TGTGCCAGCAGTCGAAAGGACAGGGGAAATGGCTACACCTTC.